What follows describes a single TCR beta chain. This record belongs to a study of beta chain features in type 1 diabetes. The V gene's germline CDR1 is MNHEY and CDR2 SMNVEV (reference sequence). This CDR3 contains 20 residues. V shed 6 bases and J 0 bases; nucleotides not matched to a gene: 11. Reverse transcribing all isolated RNA meant expressed TCRB transcripts were sequenced. Sequencing used immunoSEQ multiplex PCR; TCRdb keeps in-frame clones, though not all of them. This table holds fewer than 250,000 clones, 9.6% found once. Material for sequencing was naive CD4+ T cells from blood. This sequence was found in a woman aged 18-29 years in good health. The rearrangement uses TRBV27 and TRBJ2-1; 16 bases align to TRBD2. CDR3 loop: CASSPGWGLAGGNSYNEQFF. The CDR3 DNA reads as TGTGCCAGCAGCCCAGGGTGGGGACTAGCGGGAGGGAACTCCTACAATGAGCAGTTCTTC.